A selection of T cell receptor beta chains follows, all from one sample in a study of CD8+CD57+ T cells in acquired aplastic anemia. MiXCR, applied by TCRdb to the reads, yields one record per CDR3 protein. This sample yields roughly 180,000 distinct CDR3 sequences, of which 48% are seen a single time; approximately 12% belongs to the top ten. Sequenced input: sorted CD4+, CD8+, or CD8+CD57+ T cells (not recorded which) from PBMCs. These TCRs come from a human donor with aplastic anemia. Both conserved end residues are part of each CDR3. Fields, in order: CDR3 protein, CDR3 DNA, V gene, D gene, J gene, clone size, CDR3 length. D genes are given only for firm matches. The size field is filled for only some rows; it gives once, few, many or a size class.

CDR3: CASRVSGNTIYF; DNA: TGTGCCAGCAGAGTCTCTGGAAACACCATATATTTT; V: TRBV2; D: .; J: TRBJ1-3; size: many; length: 12
CDR3: CASSPGTGYDEQFF; DNA: TGTGCCAGCAGCCCCGGGACAGGGTACGATGAGCAGTTCTTC; V: TRBV7-3; D: TRBD1; J: TRBJ2-1; size: once; length: 14
CDR3: CASKGIATNEKLFF; DNA: TGTGCCAGCAAGGGCATCGCAACTAATGAAAAACTGTTTTTT; V: TRBV6-1; D: .; J: TRBJ1-4; size: .; length: 14
CDR3: CASSFRGGGGPGYNEQFF; DNA: TGTGCCAGCAGCTTTAGGGGAGGTGGGGGGCCCGGATACAATGAGCAGTTCTTC; V: TRBV11-2; D: .; J: TRBJ2-1; size: .; length: 18
CDR3: CASLPGYSYEQYF; DNA: TGTGCCAGCCTCCCGGGATACTCCTACGAGCAGTACTTC; V: TRBV12-3/TRBV12-4; D: .; J: TRBJ2-7; size: .; length: 13
CDR3: CATQLTPGREYF; DNA: TGTGCCACCCAGTTGACACCCGGGCGGGAGTACTTC; V: TRBV2; D: .; J: TRBJ2-7; size: .; length: 12
CDR3: CASSEAGWSPLHF; DNA: TGTGCCAGCAGTGAGGCGGGGTGGTCACCCCTCCACTTT; V: TRBV2; D: .; J: TRBJ1-6; size: .; length: 13
CDR3: CASSLWGFSTDTQYF; DNA: TGCGCCAGCAGCCTCTGGGGGTTCAGCACAGATACGCAGTATTTT; V: TRBV5-1; D: .; J: TRBJ2-3; size: .; length: 15
CDR3: CASSVGLAGVTDTQYF; DNA: TGTGCCAGCAGCGTGGGACTAGCGGGGGTCACAGATACGCAGTATTTT; V: TRBV9; D: TRBD2; J: TRBJ2-3; size: many; length: 16
CDR3: CASRVSGSTEAFF; DNA: TGTGCCAGCAGAGTTTCGGGGTCCACTGAAGCTTTCTTT; V: TRBV2; D: .; J: TRBJ1-1; size: few; length: 13
CDR3: CASSELWGSKETQYF; DNA: TGTGCCAGCAGTGAACTTTGGGGTTCGAAAGAGACCCAGTACTTC; V: TRBV6-1; D: .; J: TRBJ2-5; size: many; length: 15
CDR3: CASSEGLYSNQPQHF; DNA: TGTGCCAGTAGTGAGGGCCTATATAGCAATCAGCCCCAGCATTTT; V: TRBV19; D: .; J: TRBJ1-5; size: many; length: 15
CDR3: CASIRQAQLGQTQYF; DNA: TGTGCCAGCATCAGACAGGCGCAGCTCGGACAGACCCAGTACTTC; V: TRBV6-2/TRBV6-3; D: .; J: TRBJ2-5; size: .; length: 15
CDR3: CASSDRGRMAFF; DNA: TGTGCCAGCAGTGATCGGGGGAGGATGGCTTTCTTT; V: TRBV2; D: .; J: TRBJ1-1; size: .; length: 12
CDR3: CASSSPSLGIYQPQHF; DNA: TGTGCCAGCAGTTCCCCCTCATTAGGGATATATCAGCCCCAGCATTTT; V: TRBV28; D: .; J: TRBJ1-5; size: .; length: 16
CDR3: CASSLVSENTEAFF; DNA: TGCGCCAGCAGCTTGGTTTCAGAGAACACTGAAGCTTTCTTT; V: TRBV5-1; D: .; J: TRBJ1-1; size: .; length: 14
CDR3: CASSLRLNNSPLHF; DNA: TGTGCCAGCAGTTTGCGTCTGAATAATTCACCCCTCCACTTT; V: TRBV12-3/TRBV12-4; D: .; J: TRBJ1-6; size: .; length: 14
CDR3: CASSPFPSGPLDEQFF; DNA: TGTGCCAGCAGCCCATTCCCTAGCGGCCCACTGGATGAGCAGTTCTTC; V: TRBV12-1; D: .; J: TRBJ2-1; size: few; length: 16
CDR3: CSATGTSGGYNEQFF; DNA: TGCAGTGCTACGGGGACTAGCGGGGGCTACAATGAGCAGTTCTTC; V: TRBV20-1; D: TRBD2; J: TRBJ2-1; size: .; length: 15
CDR3: CSVETLSGQGGTDTQYF; DNA: TGCAGCGTTGAAACTTTATCGGGACAGGGGGGTACAGATACGCAGTATTTT; V: TRBV29-1; D: TRBD1; J: TRBJ2-3; size: .; length: 17
CDR3: CAIEQGGFTDTQYF; DNA: TGCGCCATAGAACAGGGAGGGTTCACAGATACGCAGTATTTT; V: TRBV10-2; D: .; J: TRBJ2-3; size: .; length: 14
CDR3: CASSESGLLNEKLFF; DNA: TGTGCCAGCAGTGAGTCAGGGTTACTTAATGAAAAACTGTTTTTT; V: TRBV25-1; D: .; J: TRBJ1-4; size: once; length: 15
CDR3: CATSARTFNYGYTF; DNA: TGTGCCACCAGCGCCCGGACATTTAACTATGGCTACACCTTC; V: TRBV15; D: .; J: TRBJ1-2; size: once; length: 14
CDR3: CASSFSDRGSYNEQFF; DNA: TGTGCCAGCAGCTTCTCGGACAGGGGCTCCTACAATGAGCAGTTCTTC; V: TRBV7-9; D: TRBD1; J: TRBJ2-1; size: many; length: 16
CDR3: CASSIQNGYTF; DNA: TGTGCCAGTAGTATACAGAATGGCTACACCTTC; V: TRBV19; D: .; J: TRBJ1-2; size: .; length: 11
CDR3: CAIRGDGNSPLHF; DNA: TGTGCCATCAGAGGGGATGGTAATTCACCCCTCCACTTT; V: TRBV10-3; D: .; J: TRBJ1-6; size: .; length: 13
CDR3: CASSQDTGRNTEAFF; DNA: TGTGCCAGCAGCCAAGACACGGGGCGGAACACTGAAGCTTTCTTT; V: TRBV3-1; D: .; J: TRBJ1-1; size: many; length: 15
CDR3: CASTSPGTGFPYNEQFF; DNA: TGTGCCAGCACCTCCCCCGGGACAGGGTTTCCCTACAATGAGCAGTTCTTC; V: TRBV10-3; D: TRBD1; J: TRBJ2-1; size: .; length: 17
CDR3: CASSVETPGGGAGANVLTF; DNA: TGTGCCAGCAGCGTAGAGACCCCCGGCGGAGGGGCCGGGGCCAACGTCCTGACTTTC; V: TRBV9; D: .; J: TRBJ2-6; size: many; length: 19
CDR3: CASSEVLGGQDEKLFF; DNA: TGTGCCAGCAGTGAAGTGTTGGGGGGGCAAGATGAAAAACTGTTTTTT; V: TRBV2; D: .; J: TRBJ1-4; size: many; length: 16
CDR3: CSAPLRAGYTF; DNA: TGCAGTGCTCCTCTGAGGGCGGGCTACACCTTC; V: TRBV20-1; D: .; J: TRBJ1-2; size: .; length: 11
CDR3: CASSYGGGPTDTQYF; DNA: TGTGCCAGCAGTTACGGGGGGGGGCCCACAGATACGCAGTATTTT; V: TRBV2; D: TRBD2; J: TRBJ2-3; size: few; length: 15
CDR3: CASSLDLGSYGYTF; DNA: TGTGCCAGCAGCTTAGATTTGGGCAGCTATGGCTACACCTTC; V: TRBV7-2; D: .; J: TRBJ1-2; size: .; length: 14
CDR3: CASSYGQGPYEQYF; DNA: TGTGCCAGCAGTTATGGGCAGGGGCCCTACGAGCAGTACTTC; V: TRBV6-5; D: .; J: TRBJ2-7; size: few; length: 14
CDR3: CASSLVGAGGHEQYF; DNA: TGTGCCAGCAGCTTAGTTGGAGCGGGGGGACACGAGCAGTACTTC; V: TRBV7-2; D: TRBD2; J: TRBJ2-7; size: .; length: 15
CDR3: CSVDPGQGPTQFF; DNA: TGCAGCGTCGACCCGGGACAGGGGCCTACGCAGTTCTTC; V: TRBV29-1; D: TRBD1; J: TRBJ2-1; size: .; length: 13
CDR3: CASSGTGAHNEQFF; DNA: TGCGCCAGCAGTGGTACAGGGGCCCACAATGAGCAGTTCTTC; V: TRBV10-2; D: TRBD1; J: TRBJ2-1; size: .; length: 14
CDR3: CASSLMGLAGAETQYF; DNA: TGTGCCAGCAGTTTGATGGGACTAGCGGGAGCTGAGACCCAGTACTTC; V: TRBV12-3/TRBV12-4; D: TRBD2; J: TRBJ2-5; size: .; length: 16
CDR3: CASSRTPNREQYF; DNA: TGTGCCAGCAGCCGCACCCCAAATCGCGAGCAGTACTTC; V: TRBV7-3; D: .; J: TRBJ2-7; size: .; length: 13
CDR3: CASSYQTGETQYF; DNA: TGTGCCAGCAGTTACCAGACAGGGGAGACCCAGTACTTC; V: TRBV2; D: TRBD1; J: TRBJ2-5; size: .; length: 13
CDR3: CASSYTGTSGEKETQYF; DNA: TGTGCCAGCAGCTATACCGGGACTAGCGGGGAGAAAGAGACCCAGTACTTC; V: TRBV12-3/TRBV12-4; D: TRBD2; J: TRBJ2-5; size: many; length: 17
CDR3: CASSFRDRGSHGYTF; DNA: TGTGCCAGCAGCTTCCGGGACAGGGGCTCCCATGGCTACACCTTC; V: TRBV7-8; D: TRBD1; J: TRBJ1-2; size: many; length: 15
CDR3: CASRRGAYEQYF; DNA: TGCGCCAGCAGGAGGGGAGCCTACGAGCAGTACTTC; V: TRBV5-1; D: .; J: TRBJ2-7; size: once; length: 12
CDR3: CATSDSGLNTEAFF; DNA: TGTGCCACCAGTGATTCAGGCCTGAACACTGAAGCTTTCTTT; V: TRBV24-1; D: .; J: TRBJ1-1; size: once; length: 14
CDR3: CASSTQGYNSPLHF; DNA: TGTGCCAGCAGCACCCAGGGATATAATTCACCCCTCCACTTT; V: TRBV7-6; D: .; J: TRBJ1-6; size: many; length: 14
CDR3: CASSPGTGYQPQHF; DNA: TGTGCCAGCAGCCCGGGAACAGGGTATCAGCCCCAGCATTTT; V: TRBV7-8; D: .; J: TRBJ1-5; size: .; length: 14
CDR3: CASSSPGQGAFGYTF; DNA: TGTGCCAGCAGTAGCCCGGGACAGGGGGCGTTTGGCTACACCTTC; V: TRBV2; D: TRBD1; J: TRBJ1-2; size: .; length: 15
CDR3: CASSFHSSYGYTF; DNA: TGTGCCAGCAGTTTCCATAGCTCTTATGGCTACACCTTC; V: TRBV6-1; D: .; J: TRBJ1-2; size: many; length: 13
CDR3: CASNPGQGAHTTEAFF; DNA: TGTGCCAGCAATCCGGGACAGGGGGCGCATACCACTGAAGCTTTCTTT; V: TRBV6-1; D: TRBD1; J: TRBJ1-1; size: few; length: 16
CDR3: CASSYSGSRNEQFF; DNA: TGTGCCAGCAGCTATAGCGGGAGTAGGAATGAGCAGTTCTTC; V: TRBV14; D: TRBD2; J: TRBJ2-1; size: .; length: 14
CDR3: CAIASEDSTDTQYF; DNA: TGTGCCATCGCCAGCGAGGACAGCACAGATACGCAGTATTTT; V: TRBV10-3; D: .; J: TRBJ2-3; size: .; length: 14
CDR3: CASSLILGRLNTEAFF; DNA: TGTGCCAGCAGTTTAATCCTAGGACGGCTGAACACTGAAGCTTTCTTT; V: TRBV12-3/TRBV12-4; D: .; J: TRBJ1-1; size: .; length: 16
CDR3: CSVHGLAGIIGGTQYF; DNA: TGCAGCGTTCACGGACTAGCGGGGATTATAGGGGGTACGCAGTATTTT; V: TRBV29-1; D: TRBD2; J: TRBJ2-3; size: .; length: 16
CDR3: CSSTRQGSGNTIYF; DNA: TGCAGTTCCACCAGACAGGGCTCTGGAAACACCATATATTTT; V: TRBV20-1; D: TRBD1; J: TRBJ1-3; size: many; length: 14